The rows below give T cell receptor beta chains drawn from one sample of a study of response to subunit inactivated influenza vaccine. TCRdb independently ran MiXCR on the RT-PCR reads; one entry per CDR3 protein. This sample has 530,000 or so distinct CDR3 sequences; roughly 15% occur once, and the top ten carry over 8.5%. The source material was PBMCs from blood, sampled 11 to 12 days after vaccination. The source of these receptors is a man aged 50-60 years who received an inactivated influenza vaccine. The CDR3 runs from the conserved cysteine through the conserved F or W. Fields, in order: CDR3 length, D gene, V gene, clone size, J gene, CDR3 protein, CDR3 DNA. The D gene is left open where the match is weak. Some rows mark clone size as missing; the rest say once, few, many or name a class of expanded clone.

>15|-|TRBV5-4|-|TRBJ2-2
CASSLGSPLTGELFF
TGTGCCAGCAGCTTGGGGTCACCCCTCACCGGGGAGCTGTTTTTT
>15|TRBD2|TRBV5-1|few|TRBJ2-7
CASSLSTGGLIEQYF
TGCGCCAGCAGCTTGTCAACCGGGGGACTAATCGAGCAGTACTTC
>14|-|TRBV2|-|TRBJ1-2
CASSGSQGHYGYTF
TGTGCCAGCAGTGGGTCGCAGGGCCACTATGGCTACACCTTC
>15|TRBD2|TRBV15|few|TRBJ2-3
CATSPRGANTDTQYF
TGTGCCACCAGTCCGCGGGGGGCTAACACAGATACGCAGTATTTT
>15|-|TRBV15|-|TRBJ2-7
CATSSLQGGRYEQYF
TGTGCCACCAGCAGTTTACAGGGCGGTCGTTACGAGCAGTACTTC
>18|TRBD1|TRBV19|-|TRBJ2-6
CASSRTGTAPTGANVLTF
TGTGCCAGTAGCCGAACCGGGACAGCTCCGACCGGGGCCAACGTCCTGACTTTC
>16|-|TRBV7-9|few|TRBJ2-5
CASSLDGRGAQETQYF
TGTGCCAGCAGCTTAGATGGTCGGGGGGCCCAAGAGACCCAGTACTTC
>15|TRBD2|TRBV12-3/TRBV12-4|few|TRBJ2-3
CASSPLAGAADTQYF
TGTGCCAGCAGTCCCCTAGCGGGAGCTGCAGATACGCAGTATTTT
>12|-|TRBV28|few|TRBJ1-2
CASSLALYGYTF
TGTGCCAGCAGTTTGGCCCTCTATGGCTACACCTTC
>13|-|TRBV29-1|-|TRBJ2-1
CSVMDGSYNEQFF
TGCAGCGTTATGGACGGTTCCTACAATGAGCAGTTCTTC
>13|-|TRBV10-3|many|TRBJ2-3
CAISSTGQDTQYF
TGTGCCATCAGTTCGACAGGTCAAGATACGCAGTATTTT
>18|-|TRBV28|-|TRBJ2-3
CASSFPSHTHRNTDTQYF
TGTGCCAGCAGTTTCCCGTCCCATACCCACAGAAACACAGATACGCAGTATTTT
>14|-|TRBV7-3|few|TRBJ2-2
CASSSRADTGELFF
TGTGCCAGCAGCTCACGGGCCGACACCGGGGAGCTGTTTTTT
>12|TRBD1|TRBV3-1|few|TRBJ2-7
CASSQGDRKGYF
TGTGCCAGCAGCCAAGGGGACAGGAAGGGGTACTTC
>15|-|TRBV4-3|-|TRBJ2-7
CASSQEIVGSYEQYF
TGCGCCAGCAGCCAAGAAATTGTCGGGTCCTACGAGCAGTACTTC
>14|TRBD1|TRBV7-9|few|TRBJ2-7
CASSQGQAPYEQYF
TGTGCCAGCAGCCAGGGACAGGCCCCCTACGAGCAGTACTTC
>13|-|TRBV12-3/TRBV12-4|few|TRBJ1-6
CASSLDAGAPLHF
TGTGCCAGCAGTTTAGATGCAGGGGCACCCCTCCACTTT
>13|TRBD1|TRBV10-3|-|TRBJ1-1
CAIRDRTNTEAFF
TGTGCCATCAGGGACAGGACGAACACTGAAGCTTTCTTT
>15|TRBD2|TRBV2|many|TRBJ2-5
CASAGTMLVQETQYF
TGTGCCAGCGCCGGGACTATGCTCGTGCAAGAGACCCAGTACTTC
>13|-|TRBV3-1|-|TRBJ1-1
CASSQLGGTEAFF
TGTGCCAGCAGCCAACTAGGGGGAACTGAAGCTTTCTTT
>13|-|TRBV29-1|-|TRBJ2-5
CSGLGTPQETQYF
TGCAGCGGTCTCGGGACGCCCCAAGAGACCCAGTACTTC
>15|TRBD1|TRBV28|-|TRBJ2-4
CASSPSGTGVNIQYF
TGTGCCAGCAGTCCATCCGGGACAGGGGTTAACATTCAGTACTTC
>14|-|TRBV6-2/TRBV6-3|-|TRBJ2-1
CASSYSMGGTEQFF
TGTGCCAGCAGTTACTCGATGGGAGGGACAGAACAGTTCTTC
>15|TRBD1|TRBV12-3/TRBV12-4|-|TRBJ2-7
CASSPQGTGLREQYF
TGTGCCAGCAGCCCACAGGGGACAGGGCTCCGGGAGCAGTACTTC
>14|-|TRBV7-6|few|TRBJ1-5
CASSADIGNQPQHF
TGTGCCAGCAGCGCGGACATCGGCAATCAGCCCCAGCATTTT
>14|TRBD1|TRBV6-9|-|TRBJ1-3
CARRTGGVGNTIYF
TGTGCCAGAAGGACAGGAGGTGTTGGAAACACCATATATTTT
>15|TRBD2|TRBV20-1|many|TRBJ2-1
CSARRLAGSYNEQFF
TGCAGTGCTAGAAGACTAGCGGGCTCCTACAATGAGCAGTTCTTC